These 4 T cell receptor beta chains originate from one sample sequenced in a study of blood T cells in healthy people across ages. A J-beta primer mix and a sample-barcoded 5' primer were used in a second PCR of about 7 to 12 cycles. TCRdb reanalysed the 5' RACE reads using MiXCR and keeps one entry per CDR3 protein. The table has around 1,900,000 distinct CDR3 sequences, about two fifths seen once. Sequencing was done on a sample of blood. The receptors derive from a human donor in good health.

This clonotype was recorded a few times. V is TRBV20-1 and J is TRBJ1-5; no definite D call. CDR3 length: 14 amino acids. Looked up from germline, CDR1 is DFQATT and CDR2 is SNEGSKA (reference sequence). Trimming left V 4 bases short and J 4 bases short, with 14 bases between. The CDR3 DNA reads TGCAGTGCTACCCAAGTTGGGATAAATCAGCCCCAGCATTTT. It translates to CSATQVGINQPQHF.

This chain joins TRBV15 and TRBJ1-4; no definite D call. V was trimmed by 1 base and J by 5 bases, leaving 11 bases between them. Per germline, CDR1 LNHNV and CDR2 YYDKDF (reference sequence). The CDR3 is 15 residues long. CDR3 nucleotides: TGTGCCACCAGCAGAGTGGGCAGAGAGAATGAAAAACTGTTTTTT. Amino acid sequence: CATSRVGRENEKLFF. Full variable domain (rest looked up from reference TRBV15 and TRBJ1-4): DAMVIQNPRYQVTQFGKPVTLSCSQTLNHNVMYWYQQKSSQAPKLLFHYYDKDFNNEADTPDNFQSRRPNTSFCFLDIRSPGLGDTAMYLCATSRVGRENEKLFFGSGTQLSVL.

This clonotype was counted between two and nine times. This chain joins TRBV4-1 and TRBJ2-1, with TRBD2 matching 7 bases. CDR1 is MGHRA, CDR2 YSYEKL, per germline. J was trimmed by 4 bases and V by 2 bases; bases with no gene match: 8. This CDR3 contains 16 residues. CDR3 nucleotides: TGCGCCAGCAGCCAAAGAACGGGGGGAACATACAATGAGCAGTTCTTC. As protein: CASSQRTGGTYNEQFF.

The V call is TRBV27, the J call TRBJ1-5, with TRBD1 as a possible D gene (6 bases). The CDR3 loop spans 13 amino acids. Trimming took off 3 bases at V and 7 bases at J, with 10 bases between the two ends. The V gene's germline CDR1 is MNHEY and CDR2 SMNVEV (reference sequence). The CDR3 DNA reads TGTGCCAGCAGTTTTGACAGGATCCAGCCCCAGCATTTT. Its protein is CASSFDRIQPQHF.